This TCR beta chain derives from a study of T cell responses to AZD1222 COVID-19 vaccine. Study observations and caveats: Reports say nearly half of spike-specific TCRs go after unmutated variant regions. Donors were largely white British and mainly female; clonal diversity was possibly underestimated. There were vaccine-associated CD4 TCRs across spike, dominant at 160-218 and 743-854.

V trimming: 0 bases; J trimming: 3 bases; junction bases outside the gene matches: 1. Germline V lookup: CDR1 MDHEN, CDR2 SYDVKM. The CDR3 spans 18 residues. This table comes from immunoSEQ multiplex PCR, and its TCRdb copy is limited to in-frame clones, with some not included. The sample records about 130,000 clones, 80% to 95% being singletons. The study pooled second doses at about 4 or about 12 weeks. Concerning this clone: Its antigen remains unknown.

This TCR was recovered from an adult who received the AZD1222 COVID-19 vaccine. The sample in question was peripheral blood, obtained 28 days after the second AZD1222 dose. V is TRBV28 and J is TRBJ2-2; 16 bases are shared with TRBD2. This chain's CDR3 is CASSLWGLAGGYTGELFF. The CDR3 DNA sequence: TGTGCCAGCAGTTTATGGGGACTAGCGGGAGGGTACACCGGGGAGCTGTTTTTT. Variable domain in full (rest from reference TRBV28 and TRBJ2-2): DVKVTQSSRYLVKRTGEKVFLECVQDMDHENMFWYRQDPGLGLRLIYFSYDVKMKEKGDIPEGYSVSREKKERFSLILESASTNQTSMYLCASSLWGLAGGYTGELFFGEGSRLTVL.